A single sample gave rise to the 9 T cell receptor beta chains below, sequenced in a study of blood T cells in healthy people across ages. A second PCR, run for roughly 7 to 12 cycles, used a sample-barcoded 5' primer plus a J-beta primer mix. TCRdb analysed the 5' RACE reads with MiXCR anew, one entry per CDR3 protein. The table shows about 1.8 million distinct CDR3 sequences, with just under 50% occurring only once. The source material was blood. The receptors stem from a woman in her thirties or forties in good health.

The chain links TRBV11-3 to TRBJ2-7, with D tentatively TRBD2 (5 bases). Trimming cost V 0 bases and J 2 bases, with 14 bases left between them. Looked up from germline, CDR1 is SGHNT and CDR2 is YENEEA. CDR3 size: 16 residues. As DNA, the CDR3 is TGTGCCAGCAGCTTAGATCCGGACTGGTGTACCTACGAGCAGTACTTC. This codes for CASSLDPDWCTYEQYF.

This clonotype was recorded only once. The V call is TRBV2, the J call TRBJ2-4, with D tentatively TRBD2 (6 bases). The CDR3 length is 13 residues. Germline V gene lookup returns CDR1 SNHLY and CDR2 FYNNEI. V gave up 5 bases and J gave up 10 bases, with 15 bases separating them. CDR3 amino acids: CASSRPGLSIQYF. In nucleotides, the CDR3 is TGTGCCAGCAGTAGACCGGGACTTAGTATTCAGTACTTC.

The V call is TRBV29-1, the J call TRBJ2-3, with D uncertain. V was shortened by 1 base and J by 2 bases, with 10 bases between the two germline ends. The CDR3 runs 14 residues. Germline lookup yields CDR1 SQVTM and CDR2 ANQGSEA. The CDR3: CSVEGGSYTDTQYF. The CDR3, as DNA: TGCAGCGTTGAAGGAGGCTCCTACACAGATACGCAGTATTTT.

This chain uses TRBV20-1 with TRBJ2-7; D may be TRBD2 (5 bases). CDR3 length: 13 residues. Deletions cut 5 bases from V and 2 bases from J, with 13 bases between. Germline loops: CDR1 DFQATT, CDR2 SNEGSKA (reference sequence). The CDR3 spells CSAPGRDTYEQYF. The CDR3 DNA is TGCAGTGCTCCTGGACGGGATACCTACGAGCAGTACTTC.

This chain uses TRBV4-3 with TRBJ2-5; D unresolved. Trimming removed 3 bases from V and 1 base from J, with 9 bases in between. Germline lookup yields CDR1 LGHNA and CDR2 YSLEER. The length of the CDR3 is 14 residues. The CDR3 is CASSHDRSQETQYF. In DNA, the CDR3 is TGCGCCAGCAGCCACGACCGGAGCCAAGAGACCCAGTACTTC.

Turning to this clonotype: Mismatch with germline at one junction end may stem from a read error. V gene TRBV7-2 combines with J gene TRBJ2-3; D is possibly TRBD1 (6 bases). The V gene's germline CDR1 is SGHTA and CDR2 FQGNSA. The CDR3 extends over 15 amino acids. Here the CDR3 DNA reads TGTGCCGGCAGCATAACAGGGTTGAGCCAAGATACGCAGTATTTT. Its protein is CAGSITGLSQDTQYF.

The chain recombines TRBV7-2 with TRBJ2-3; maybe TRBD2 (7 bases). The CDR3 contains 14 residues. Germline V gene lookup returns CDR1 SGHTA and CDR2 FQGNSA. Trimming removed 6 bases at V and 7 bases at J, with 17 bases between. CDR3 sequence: CASSRRGGPNTQYF. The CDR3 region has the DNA TGTGCCAGCAGTCGAAGGGGGGGGCCGAATACGCAGTATTTT.

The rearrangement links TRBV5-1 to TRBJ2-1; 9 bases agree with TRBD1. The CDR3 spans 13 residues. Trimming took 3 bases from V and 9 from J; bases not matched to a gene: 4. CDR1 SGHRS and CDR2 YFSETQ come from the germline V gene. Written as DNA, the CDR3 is TGCGCCAGCAGCTCAAAACAGGGGGCTGAGCAGTTCTTC. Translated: CASSSKQGAEQFF. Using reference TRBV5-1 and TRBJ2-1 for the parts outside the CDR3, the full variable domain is KAGVTQTPRYLIKTRGQQVTLSCSPISGHRSVSWYQQTPGQGLQFLFEYFSETQRNKGNFPGRFSGRQFSNSRSEMNVSTLELGDSALYLCASSSKQGAEQFFGPGTRLTVL.

Written as DNA, the CDR3 is TGTGCCACCAAAGGGGTCGTTGGAGAGACCCAGTACTTC. Its translation: CATKGVVGETQYF. The genes are TRBV24-1 and TRBJ2-5, with TRBD1 as a possible D gene (5 bases). Deletions cut 8 bases from V and 4 bases from J, with 13 bases between. The CDR3 loop spans 13 amino acids. Germline V gives CDR1 KGHDR, CDR2 SFDVKD.